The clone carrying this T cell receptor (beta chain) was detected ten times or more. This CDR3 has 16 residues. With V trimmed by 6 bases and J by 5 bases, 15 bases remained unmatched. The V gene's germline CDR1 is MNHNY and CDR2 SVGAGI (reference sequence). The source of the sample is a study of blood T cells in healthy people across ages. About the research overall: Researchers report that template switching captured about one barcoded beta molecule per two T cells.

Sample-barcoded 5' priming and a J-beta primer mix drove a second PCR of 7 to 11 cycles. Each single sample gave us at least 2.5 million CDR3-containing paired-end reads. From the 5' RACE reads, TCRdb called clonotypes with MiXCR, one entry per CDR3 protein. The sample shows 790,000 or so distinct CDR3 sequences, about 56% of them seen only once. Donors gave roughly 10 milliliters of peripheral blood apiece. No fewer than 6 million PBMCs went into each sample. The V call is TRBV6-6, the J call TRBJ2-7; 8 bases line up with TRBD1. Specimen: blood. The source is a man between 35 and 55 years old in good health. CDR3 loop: CASSPIGQGETHEQYF. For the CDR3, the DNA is TGTGCCAGCAGCCCAATCGGACAGGGAGAAACCCACGAGCAGTACTTC.